This T cell receptor beta chain is drawn from a study of memory CD4+ T cells and cytomegalovirus serostatus. Single viable CD3+CD4+CD8-CD45RO+ cells were sorted as the memory CD4+ T cells. Worth noting for this clone: Its antigen is undetermined.

Authors' data handling: Out-of-frame sequences were removed, leaving around 2,000,000 distinct TCRbeta sequences. Produced via immunoSEQ multiplex PCR; TCRdb's table is partial and in-frame only. The DNA was the basis for D and trimming; V, J and clone size are from that table. The sample includes 35,000 to 50,000 clones, around 80% of them seen just once. Study-level findings and limits: Of more than 150 reported CMV TCRbeta sequences, under 70 were found in memory CD4+ repertoires. A US-trained random forest predicted CMV serostatus with median AUC roughly 0.91.

The CDR3 length is 11 residues. Trimming left V 5 bases short and J 4 bases short, with 8 bases between. The germline gives CDR1 DFQATT, CDR2 SNEGSKA (reference sequence). The receptor was isolated from an adult in good health and CMV-seronegative. Sequencing was carried out using memory CD4+ T cells from blood. This rearrangement joins TRBV20-1 to TRBJ1-1; D not resolved. The CDR3 region is CSAATATEAFF. CDR3 sequence (DNA): TGCAGTGCTGCGACTGCCACTGAAGCTTTCTTT.